This T cell receptor beta chain comes out of a study of T cells expressing NK-cell markers. About the study: Seven of the eight sequenced donors were classified as HCMV-seropositive, and one was classified as seronegative.

The CDR3 spans 16 residues. The germline gives CDR1 SGHDN, CDR2 FVKESK. From the 5' RACE reads, TCRdb lists one entry per CDR3 protein and no DNA. The listing contains 200,000 to 300,000 distinct CDR3 sequences. The clonotype was recovered from a woman between 18 and 69 years old in good health. The chain carries TRBV14 and TRBJ2-3; TCRdb selects TRBD1, and the lack of DNA leaves this call unchecked. Material: blood T cells: a sorted CD56 or NKG2C T cell subset, CD4+ or CD8+ T cells, or bulk PBMC T cells (not recorded which). The chain's CDR3 is CASSRGQGGSTDTQYF.